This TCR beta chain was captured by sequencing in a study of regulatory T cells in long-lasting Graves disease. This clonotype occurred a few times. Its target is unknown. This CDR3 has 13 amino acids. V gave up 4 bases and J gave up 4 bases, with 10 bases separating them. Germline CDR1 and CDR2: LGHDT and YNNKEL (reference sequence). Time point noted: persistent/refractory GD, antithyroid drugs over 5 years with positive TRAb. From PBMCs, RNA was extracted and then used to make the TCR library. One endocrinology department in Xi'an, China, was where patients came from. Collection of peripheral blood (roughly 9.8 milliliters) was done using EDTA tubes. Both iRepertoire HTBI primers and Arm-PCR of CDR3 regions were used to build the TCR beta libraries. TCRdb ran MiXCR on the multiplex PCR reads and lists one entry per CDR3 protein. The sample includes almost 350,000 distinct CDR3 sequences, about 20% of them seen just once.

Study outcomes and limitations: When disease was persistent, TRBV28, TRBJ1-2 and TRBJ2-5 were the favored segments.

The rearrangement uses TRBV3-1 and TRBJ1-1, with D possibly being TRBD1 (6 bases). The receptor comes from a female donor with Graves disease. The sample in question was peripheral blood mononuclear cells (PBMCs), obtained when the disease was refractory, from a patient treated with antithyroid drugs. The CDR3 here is CASSRTAPTEAFF. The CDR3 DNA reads TGTGCCAGCAGCCGGACAGCCCCCACTGAAGCTTTCTTT.